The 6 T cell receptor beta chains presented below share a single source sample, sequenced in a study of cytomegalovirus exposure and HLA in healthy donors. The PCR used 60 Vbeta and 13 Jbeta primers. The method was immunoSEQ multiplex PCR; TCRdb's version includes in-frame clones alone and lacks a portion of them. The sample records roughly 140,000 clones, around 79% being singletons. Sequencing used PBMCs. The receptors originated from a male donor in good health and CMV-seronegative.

The CDR3 region is CASSTGQGGYGYTF. The CDR3 bases are TGTGCCAGCTCAACTGGACAGGGGGGGTATGGCTACACCTTC. V is TRBV18 and J is TRBJ1-2; 10 bases line up with TRBD1. V lost 5 bases and J lost 5; bases outside the gene matches: 5. Germline V gene data show CDR1 as KGHSH and CDR2 as LQKENI. The CDR3 sequence is 14 residues long.

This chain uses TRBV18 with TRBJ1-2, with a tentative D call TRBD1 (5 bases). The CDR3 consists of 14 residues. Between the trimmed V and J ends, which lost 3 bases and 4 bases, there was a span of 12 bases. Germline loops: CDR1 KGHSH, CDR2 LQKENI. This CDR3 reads CASSPEGPTYGYTF. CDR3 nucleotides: TGTGCCAGCTCACCGGAGGGACCGACCTATGGCTACACCTTC.

The CDR3 DNA reads as TGTGCCAGTAGTCGGTCACAGGGGATATCGAACACCGGGGAGCTGTTTTTT. Protein product: CASSRSQGISNTGELFF. This chain links TRBV19 with TRBJ2-2, with TRBD1 matching 7 bases. The CDR3 runs to 17 residues. Trimming removed 5 bases from V and 0 bases from J; junction bases left unmatched: 9. Per germline, CDR1 LNHDA and CDR2 SQIVND (reference sequence).

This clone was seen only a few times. CDR3 loop: CASSALHFEQFF. The CDR3 DNA reads as TGTGCCAGCAGTGCCCTTCACTTTGAGCAGTTCTTC. This sequence joins TRBV25-1 and TRBJ2-1; D is undetermined. This CDR3 contains 12 residues. Looked up from germline, CDR1 is MGHDK and CDR2 is SYGVNS. The V end was cut by 4 bases, the J end by 9 bases, with 10 bases between.

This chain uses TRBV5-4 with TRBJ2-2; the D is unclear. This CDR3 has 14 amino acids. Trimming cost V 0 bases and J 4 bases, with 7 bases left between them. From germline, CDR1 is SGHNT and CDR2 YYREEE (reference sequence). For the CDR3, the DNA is TGTGCCAGCAGCTTGGTACACAGCACCGGGGAGCTGTTTTTT. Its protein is CASSLVHSTGELFF.

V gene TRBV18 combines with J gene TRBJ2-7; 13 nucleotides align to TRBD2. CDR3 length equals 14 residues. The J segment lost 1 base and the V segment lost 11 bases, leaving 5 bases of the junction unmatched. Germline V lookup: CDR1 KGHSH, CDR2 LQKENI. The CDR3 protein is CAARTSGGSYEQYF. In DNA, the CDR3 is TGTGCCGCACGGACTAGCGGGGGATCCTACGAGCAGTACTTC.